The 28 T cell receptor beta chains reported below all come from one sample, sequenced in a study of T cell responses to AZD1222 COVID-19 vaccine. Here immunoSEQ multiplex PCR was the method, and the copy in TCRdb shows in-frame clones only, minus some. Of some 130,000 clones listed, approximately 93% are singletons. The input for sequencing was peripheral blood, taken on day 0 of AZD1222 vaccination. The receptors originated from an adult in good health.

This clone has only a few counts. The chain joins TRBV14 to TRBJ1-6; D gene unclear. V was shortened by 0 bases and J by 13 bases, with 16 bases between the two germline ends. CDR1 SGHDN and CDR2 FVKESK come from the germline V gene. The CDR3 totals 15 residues. CDR3 sequence reads: CASSQDMSAGDPLHF. The CDR3 DNA sequence: TGTGCCAGCAGCCAAGATATGTCCGCAGGAGATCCCCTCCACTTT.

The chain has TRBV6-5 and TRBJ1-5; no clear D. Germline values: CDR1 MNHEY, CDR2 SVGAGI. Trimming left V 7 bases short and J 3 bases short, with 10 bases between. This CDR3 is built from 13 residues. The chain's CDR3 is CASNFGNNQPQHF. CDR3 coding DNA: TGTGCCAGCAATTTCGGAAACAATCAGCCCCAGCATTTT.

The rearrangement links TRBV5-1 to TRBJ1-1; D possibly corresponds to TRBD1 (5 bases). CDR1 is SGHRS, CDR2 YFSETQ, per germline. The V end lost 4 bases, the J end lost 3 bases, and 10 bases lay between the germline ends. This CDR3 has 13 amino acids. CDR3 bases: TGCGCCAGCAGCAGGGACGAGGACACTGAAGCTTTCTTT. Its translation is CASSRDEDTEAFF.

The CDR3 loop reads CASSPDQEYTEAFF. The CDR3 DNA reads TGTGCCAGCAGTCCCGACCAGGAGTACACTGAAGCTTTCTTT. This chain uses TRBV6-5 with TRBJ1-1, with D unresolved. This CDR3 is built from 14 residues. Per the germline V gene, CDR1 is MNHEY and CDR2 is SVGAGI. V was cut by 5 bases and J by 3 bases, with 13 bases left in between.

This clone was seen a single time. This chain joins TRBV6-5 and TRBJ1-2; 8 nucleotides align to TRBD1. The V and J ends lost 5 bases and 6 bases, in that order; junction bases with no gene match: 8. The CDR3 has 14 residues. The germline V gene encodes CDR1 MNHEY and CDR2 SVGAGI. CDR3 DNA: TGTGCCAGCAGTACCAGGGGGCAATCGGATGGCTACACCTTC. Translating it yields CASSTRGQSDGYTF.

V usage is TRBV6-5 and J usage is TRBJ1-1; 8 bases match TRBD1. With 6 bases clipped from V and 1 base from J, the junction kept 7 bases outside the gene matches. Germline lookup yields CDR1 MNHEY and CDR2 SVGAGI. CDR3 length: 15 amino acids. CDR3 sequence (DNA): TGTGCCAGCAGCTTCCGGGACAGGAGGAACACTGAAGCTTTCTTT. It translates to CASSFRDRRNTEAFF.

The CDR3 spells CASSRQGFEKLFF. The CDR3 coding sequence is TGTGCCAGCAGCCGACAGGGTTTTGAAAAACTGTTTTTT. This chain connects TRBV11-2 to TRBJ1-4, with 7 bases fitting TRBD1. With 5 bases clipped from V and 7 bases from J, the junction kept 4 bases outside the gene matches. The CDR3 covers 13 residues. CDR1 and CDR2 (germline): SGHAT, FQNNGV.

This rearrangement joins TRBV5-4 to TRBJ1-2; D possibly corresponds to TRBD1 (5 bases). V shed 0 bases and J shed 7 bases, with 10 bases lying between them. The germline V gene has CDR1 SGHNT and CDR2 YYREEE (reference sequence). The CDR3 contains 13 residues. CDR3 in amino acids: CASSLGGRGGYTF. CDR3 in DNA: TGTGCCAGCAGCTTGGGGGGGAGAGGTGGCTACACCTTC.

V and J are TRBV7-2 and TRBJ1-2, with TRBD1 matching 9 bases. The CDR3 runs 13 residues. The ends lost 5 bases at V and 8 bases at J; junction bases unmatched: 6. Germline V lookup: CDR1 SGHTA, CDR2 FQGNSA. CDR3 in amino acids: CASSTRQGDGYTF. For the CDR3, the DNA is TGTGCCAGCAGCACAAGACAGGGGGACGGCTACACCTTC.

The chain uses TRBV12-3 or TRBV12-4 and TRBJ2-1; no reliable D call. Trimming stripped 5 bases from V and 8 bases from J, with 13 bases between. The CDR3 sequence is 13 residues long. DNA of the CDR3: TGTGCCAGCAGTCGATCCGTCAGCTATGAGCAGTTCTTC. Its translation is CASSRSVSYEQFF.

CDR3 bases: TGTGCCAGCAGCGTAGCCGGAGCCAACCAAGAGACCCAGTACTTC. Protein sequence: CASSVAGANQETQYF. The chain links TRBV9 to TRBJ2-5; no clear D gene. This CDR3 comprises 15 residues. Germline V lookup: CDR1 SGDLS, CDR2 YYNGEE. Trimming took off 0 bases at V and 0 bases at J, with 9 bases between the two ends.

This clone was detected only a few times. The chain is built from TRBV28 and TRBJ1-1; D perhaps matches TRBD1 (5 bases). Per germline, CDR1 MDHEN and CDR2 SYDVKM. This CDR3 is 19 amino acids long. Trimming took off 5 bases at V and 0 bases at J, with 25 bases between the two ends. This CDR3 reads CASSLPRDGSRDLNTEAFF. The CDR3 coding sequence is TGTGCCAGCAGTCTACCCCGGGACGGATCGCGAGATTTGAACACTGAAGCTTTCTTT. The full variable domain, its missing parts supplied by reference TRBV28 and TRBJ1-1, is DVKVTQSSRYLVKRTGEKVFLECVQDMDHENMFWYRQDPGLGLRLIYFSYDVKMKEKGDIPEGYSVSREKKERFSLILESASTNQTSMYLCASSLPRDGSRDLNTEAFFGQGTRLTVV.

The gene calls are TRBV5-6 and TRBJ1-1; no reliable D call. Trimming shortened V by 2 bases and J by 8 bases, and 7 bases separated the two germline ends. Per the germline V gene, CDR1 is SGHDT and CDR2 is YYEEEE. The CDR3 has 11 amino acids. The CDR3 bases are TGTGCCAGCAGCTTCTTGGGAGAAGCTTTCTTT. It yields the protein CASSFLGEAFF.

The rearrangement links TRBV28 to TRBJ2-5; 12 positions agree with TRBD2. The CDR3 spans 19 residues. J gave up 2 bases and V 2 bases, and 12 bases lay outside the gene matches. Germline V gene data show CDR1 as MDHEN and CDR2 as SYDVKM. CDR3 residues: CASSLDYPSTSGGQETQYF. In DNA form, the CDR3 reads TGTGCCAGCAGTTTAGATTACCCCTCGACTAGCGGGGGACAAGAGACCCAGTACTTC.

In this sample, this clone turned up a few times. V usage is TRBV28 and J usage is TRBJ2-7; D gene uncertain. Looked up from germline, CDR1 is MDHEN and CDR2 is SYDVKM. The V and J ends lost 5 bases and 3 bases respectively, with 17 bases between them. The CDR3 contains 15 residues. The CDR3 region is CASSANSMRFYEQYF. In DNA, the CDR3 is TGTGCCAGCAGTGCCAACAGCATGAGGTTCTACGAGCAGTACTTC.

The V and J genes are TRBV4-2 and TRBJ2-2; 10 bases fit TRBD2. Unmatched junction bases numbered 4, after V lost 0 bases and J lost 3 bases. This CDR3 is 17 amino acids long. Germline CDR1 reads LGHNA; CDR2 reads YNFKEQ. CDR3 in DNA: TGTGCCAGCAGCCAAGAGCCTAGCGGGAGTCACACCGGGGAGCTGTTTTTT. Amino acid sequence: CASSQEPSGSHTGELFF.

The rearrangement uses TRBV15 and TRBJ2-5; 14 bases align to TRBD2. J lost 3 bases, V lost 3 bases, and 0 bases had no gene match. CDR1 is LNHNV and CDR2 is YYDKDF in the germline V gene (reference sequence). The CDR3 loop spans 15 amino acids. The CDR3 here is CATSRGLAGEETQYF. The CDR3 DNA is TGTGCCACCAGCAGGGGACTAGCGGGAGAAGAGACCCAGTACTTC.

CDR3 coding DNA: TGTGCCAGCAGCTTGGGCTACAATCAGCCCCAGCATTTT. It specifies CASSLGYNQPQHF. The gene calls are TRBV7-8 and TRBJ1-5; D call uncertain. Germline assignment: CDR1 SGHVS and CDR2 FQNEAQ. Trimming pared 3 bases from V and 3 bases from J, leaving 6 bases between. The CDR3 has 13 amino acids.

The chain is built from TRBV5-8 and TRBJ1-2; no firm D call. Germline CDR1 is SGHTS and CDR2 is YDEGEE. The CDR3 is made up of 13 amino acids. V lost 0 bases, J lost 8 bases, and 11 bases lay in between. CDR3 amino acids: CASSLVVGEGYTF. CDR3 sequence (DNA): TGTGCCAGCAGCTTGGTCGTAGGCGAGGGCTACACCTTC.

For the CDR3, the DNA is TGTGCCAGCTCACCACAGGTCGGGGGTCAGGGCAGCACAGATACGCAGTATTTT. Protein product: CASSPQVGGQGSTDTQYF. This rearrangement joins TRBV18 to TRBJ2-3, with a possible D match to TRBD2 (6 bases). This CDR3 spans 18 amino acids. The germline CDR1 and CDR2 sequences are KGHSH and LQKENI. With 1 base removed from V and 0 bases from J, the gap between germline ends came to 17 bases.

This clone was seen a single time. This chain uses TRBV5-6 with TRBJ2-5; no firm D call. Germline lookup yields CDR1 SGHDT and CDR2 YYEEEE. The V gene lost 0 bases and the J gene lost 5 bases, with 23 bases spanning the gap. This CDR3 is built from 18 residues. For the CDR3, the DNA is TGTGCCAGCAGCTTGGAAGGGCAGCCCGTCCGAGGATTGGAGACCCAGTACTTC. This gives the protein CASSLEGQPVRGLETQYF.

V gene TRBV7-9 combines with J gene TRBJ2-1, with 8 positions matching TRBD2. With 5 bases clipped from V and 7 bases from J, the junction kept 10 bases outside the gene matches. The CDR3 has 15 residues. From germline, CDR1 is SEHNR and CDR2 FQNEAQ (reference sequence). In nucleotides, the CDR3 is TGTGCCAGCAGCCCCTCCGGACTAGCTCATAATGAGCAGTTCTTC. As protein: CASSPSGLAHNEQFF.

The rearrangement joins TRBV7-6 to TRBJ2-2, with 8 bases fitting TRBD1. V was clipped by 5 bases and J by 7 bases; unmatched bases: 12. The CDR3 spans 16 residues. The V gene's germline CDR1 is SGHVS and CDR2 FNYEAQ. The CDR3 bases are TGTGCCAGCAGCCAGGGTGTACAGGGGGTCAGCGGGGAGCTGTTTTTT. It translates to CASSQGVQGVSGELFF.

The chain couples TRBV4-2 to TRBJ2-5, with 9 bases fitting TRBD2. In germline, CDR1 is LGHNA, CDR2 YNFKEQ. The CDR3 covers 15 residues. The V segment lost 0 bases and the J segment 5 bases; nucleotides outside the gene matches: 4. CDR3 nucleotide sequence: TGTGCCAGCAGCCAAGAGTCTAGCGGGATTGAGACCCAGTACTTC. As protein: CASSQESSGIETQYF.

The chain carries TRBV6-1 and TRBJ1-2; 7 bases align to TRBD1. This CDR3 is 16 amino acids long. J gave up 1 base and V 4 bases, and 9 bases lay outside the gene matches. Per the germline V gene, CDR1 is MNHNS and CDR2 is SASEGT. The CDR3, as DNA: TGTGCCAGCAGTGCCCATGTTGGACAGGATAACTATGGCTACACCTTC. Protein: CASSAHVGQDNYGYTF.

The V call is TRBV7-3, the J call TRBJ2-1; no firm D call. CDR1 is SGHTA, CDR2 FQGTGA, per germline. Trimming stripped 1 base from V and 0 bases from J, with 7 bases between. The length of the CDR3 is 15 residues. Here the CDR3 reads CASSLRPSSYNEQFF. The CDR3 DNA sequence: TGTGCCAGCAGCTTAAGGCCAAGCTCCTACAATGAGCAGTTCTTC.

This clone turned up a few times. This chain links TRBV29-1 with TRBJ1-1; 7 bases map to TRBD1. V lost 6 bases and J lost 2; bases outside the gene matches: 9. This CDR3 spans 14 amino acids. Germline lookup yields CDR1 SQVTM and CDR2 ANQGSEA. Written as DNA, the CDR3 is TGCAGCGTGACTAGACAGGGTGGAAACACTGAAGCTTTCTTT. Translating gives CSVTRQGGNTEAFF.

The chain links TRBV5-1 to TRBJ1-1; possibly TRBD1 for D (5 bases). V was clipped by 4 bases and J by 10 bases, with 11 bases between them. The V gene's germline CDR1 is SGHRS and CDR2 YFSETQ. The CDR3 is 11 amino acids. CDR3 bases: TGCGCCAGCAGCGGGGCAGGGTCAGCTTTCTTT. This sequence encodes CASSGAGSAFF.